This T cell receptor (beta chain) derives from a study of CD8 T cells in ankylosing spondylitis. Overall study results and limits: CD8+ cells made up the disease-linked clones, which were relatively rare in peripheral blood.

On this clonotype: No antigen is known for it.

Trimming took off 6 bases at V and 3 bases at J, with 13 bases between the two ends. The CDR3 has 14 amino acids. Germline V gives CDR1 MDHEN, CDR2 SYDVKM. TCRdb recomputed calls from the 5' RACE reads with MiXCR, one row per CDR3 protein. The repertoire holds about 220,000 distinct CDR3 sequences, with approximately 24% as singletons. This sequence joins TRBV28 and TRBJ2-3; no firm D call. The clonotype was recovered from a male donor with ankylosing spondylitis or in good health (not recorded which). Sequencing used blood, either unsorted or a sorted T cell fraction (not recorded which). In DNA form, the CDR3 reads TGTGCCAGCAGGGATGGTGGGCCGACAGATACGCAGTATTTT. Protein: CASRDGGPTDTQYF.